The source of this T cell receptor (beta chain) is a study of blood T cell repertoires in COVID-19. The CDR3 runs 13 residues. CDR1 LNHDA and CDR2 SQIVND come from the germline V gene (reference sequence). With 8 bases clipped from V and 4 bases from J, the junction kept 5 bases outside the gene matches. TCRdb's copy holds only in-frame clones and misses some; the assay was immunoSEQ multiplex PCR. The profile covers about 180,000 clones, with roughly nine tenths appearing a single time and 1% to 1.5% taken by the ten largest. This sequence originates from a human donor with acute COVID-19. The donor label of this sample is uncertain. The sample comprised PBMCs or T cells enriched from blood (not recorded which). V gene TRBV19 combines with J gene TRBJ1-1; 9 bases agree with TRBD1. CDR3 sequence: CASSTGGGTEAFF. CDR3 DNA sequence: TGTGCCAGTTCTACAGGGGGCGGCACTGAAGCTTTCTTT. Full variable domain (remainder filled in from reference TRBV19 and TRBJ1-1): DGGITQSPKYLFRKEGQNVTLSCEQNLNHDAMYWYRQDPGQGLRLIYYSQIVNDFQKGDIAEGYSVSREKKESFPLTVTSAQKNPTAFYLCASSTGGGTEAFFGQGTRLTVV.